This T cell receptor beta chain appears in the sequencing data of a study of T-cell reconstitution after alpha-beta-depleted transplantation in children. For TCRbeta, the library was prepared with unique molecular identifiers. TCRdb redid the calling of the PCR reads with MiXCR, one entry per CDR3 protein. This sample yields 250,000 to 300,000 distinct CDR3 sequences, of which about 10% are seen a single time; 10% belongs to the top ten. V lost 6 bases, J lost 7 bases, and 18 bases lay in between. Germline lookup yields CDR1 DFQATT and CDR2 SNEGSKA (reference sequence). The CDR3 contains 14 residues.

The chain joins TRBV20-1 to TRBJ1-4; maybe TRBD1 (6 bases). The receptor comes from a human donor who donated a stem cell graft to a child with SCID. Sequencing used PBMCs from the stem cell graft donor, obtained from the stem cell graft. Here the CDR3 reads CSAPAAGVVEKLFF. The CDR3, as DNA: TGCAGTGCACCGGCGGCAGGGGTTGTTGAAAAACTGTTTTTT.